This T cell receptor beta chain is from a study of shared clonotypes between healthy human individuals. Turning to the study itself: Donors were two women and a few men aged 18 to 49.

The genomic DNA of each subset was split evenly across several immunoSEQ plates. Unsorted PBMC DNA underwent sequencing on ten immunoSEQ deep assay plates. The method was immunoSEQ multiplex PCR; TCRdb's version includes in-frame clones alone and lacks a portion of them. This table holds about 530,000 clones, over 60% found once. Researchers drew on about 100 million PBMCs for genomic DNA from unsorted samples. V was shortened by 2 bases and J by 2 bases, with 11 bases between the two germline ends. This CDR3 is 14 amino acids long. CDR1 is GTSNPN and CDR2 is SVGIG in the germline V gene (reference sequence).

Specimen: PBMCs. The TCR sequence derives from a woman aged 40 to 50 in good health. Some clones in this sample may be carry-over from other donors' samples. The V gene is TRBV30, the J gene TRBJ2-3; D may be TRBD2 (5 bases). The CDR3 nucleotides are TGTGCCTGGAGTAGTGGGAGCGCCACAGATACGCAGTATTTT. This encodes CAWSSGSATDTQYF.